This T cell receptor beta chain originates from a study of blood T cell repertoires in COVID-19. Study context: Specimens from acute and convalescent COVID-19 originated in the United States, Italy and Spain. The cDNA or gDNA used as material had been derived from T cells, B-cell-depleted T cells, or PBMCs.

CDR1 is SEHNR and CDR2 is FQNEAQ in the germline V gene (reference sequence). Trimming removed 6 bases from V and 5 bases from J; junction bases left unmatched: 8. The CDR3 consists of 15 residues. As originally analysed: Reference gene primer amplification gave estimated nucleated cell counts. Here immunoSEQ multiplex PCR was the method, and the copy in TCRdb shows in-frame clones only, minus some. V, J and clone size derive from that table, while D and trimming were established from the DNA sequence. The sample holds about 140,000 clones, 81% seen once. This receptor was taken from a human donor in a cohort sampled during active COVID-19. Sequences were obtained from peripheral blood. J is TRBJ2-5 and V is TRBV7-9, with TRBD2 identical over 11 bases. CDR3 DNA sequence: TGTGCCAGCAGTGCGCCGACTAGCGGGAAGGAGACCCAGTACTTC. This translates into CASSAPTSGKETQYF.